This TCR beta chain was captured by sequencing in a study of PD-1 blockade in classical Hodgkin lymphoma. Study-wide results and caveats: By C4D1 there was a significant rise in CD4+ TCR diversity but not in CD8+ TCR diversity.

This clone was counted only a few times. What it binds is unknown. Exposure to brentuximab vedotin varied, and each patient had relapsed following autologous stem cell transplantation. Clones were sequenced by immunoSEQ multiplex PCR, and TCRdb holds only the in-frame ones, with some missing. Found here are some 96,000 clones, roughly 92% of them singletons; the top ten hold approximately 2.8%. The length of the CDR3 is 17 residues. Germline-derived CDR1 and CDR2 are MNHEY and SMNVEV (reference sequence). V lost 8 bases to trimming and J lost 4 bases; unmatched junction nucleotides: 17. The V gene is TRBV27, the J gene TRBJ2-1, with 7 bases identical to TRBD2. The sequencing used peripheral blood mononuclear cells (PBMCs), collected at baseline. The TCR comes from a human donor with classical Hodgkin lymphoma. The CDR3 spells CASRGPRTSGVYNEQFF. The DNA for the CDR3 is TGTGCCAGCCGTGGCCCTCGGACTAGTGGGGTATACAATGAGCAGTTCTTC.